The rows below give T cell receptor beta chains drawn from one sample of a study of vaccination and CD4 T cells after COVID-19. TCRdb recomputed calls from the PCR reads with MiXCR, one row per CDR3 protein. The sample shows about 20,000 distinct CDR3 sequences, around 60% of them seen only once. The sample was CD4+ T cells from blood, taken before SARS-CoV-2 vaccination. All receptors derive from a human donor who had recovered from COVID-19. The CDR3 runs from the conserved cysteine through the conserved F or W. The D gene is left open where the match is weak. Expanded clones get a size class; other rows say once, few or many, or leave the size out.

D	size	length	V	J	DNA	CDR3
-	few	14	TRBV7-9	TRBJ2-7	TGTGCCAGCAGCTCCGGCGGGGCAGACTACGAGCAGTACTTC	CASSSGGADYEQYF
TRBD1	once	15	TRBV10-3	TRBJ2-3	TGTGCCATCAGAGGACAGGGAGGTCGTACAGATACGCAGTATTTT	CAIRGQGGRTDTQYF
TRBD2	few	16	TRBV10-3	TRBJ2-3	TGTGCCATCAGTAAGACTAGCGGGAGGAAAGCGGATACGCAGTATTTT	CAISKTSGRKADTQYF
-	once	13	TRBV6-1	TRBJ2-7	TGTGCCAGCAGTGAAGACCTTTCCTACGAGCAGTACTTC	CASSEDLSYEQYF
-	-	16	TRBV7-9	TRBJ1-5	TGTGCCAGCAGCTTAGGAGGGGACTATAGCAATCAGCCCCAGCATTTT	CASSLGGDYSNQPQHF
-	-	13	TRBV7-2	TRBJ1-2	TGTGCCAGCAGCGCGACATACGGAATTGGCTACACCTTC	CASSATYGIGYTF
TRBD1	few	13	TRBV7-3	TRBJ1-1	TGTGCCAGCAGCTGGGACAGGGAAAGCGAAGCTTTCTTT	CASSWDRESEAFF
-	once	15	TRBV7-9	TRBJ2-1	TGTGCCAGCAGCTCCCCGGGGAGCTCCTACAATGAGCAGTTCTTC	CASSSPGSSYNEQFF
-	-	14	TRBV6-5	TRBJ2-1	TGTGCCAGCAGTTTCCTCGGCGGTTACAATGAGCAGTTCTTC	CASSFLGGYNEQFF
-	-	14	TRBV7-9	TRBJ2-7	TGTGCCAGCAGCTTAACCAGGGAATCCTACGAGCAGTACTTC	CASSLTRESYEQYF
-	-	15	TRBV28	TRBJ1-6	TGTGCCAGCAGACCTGTGGGGGCAAGTTATTCACCCCTCCACTTT	CASRPVGASYSPLHF
-	once	14	TRBV6-2/TRBV6-3	TRBJ2-5	TGTGCCAGCAGTTTGGAAAGCGGCCAAGAGACCCAGTACTTC	CASSLESGQETQYF
-	-	14	TRBV7-3	TRBJ2-5	TGTGCCAGCAGCTCGGACAGATGCCAAGAGACCCAGTACTTC	CASSSDRCQETQYF
TRBD2	few	15	TRBV20-1	TRBJ2-2	TGCAGTGCTAGAGGCGGGAGGGTCGTCACCGGGGAGCTGTTTTTT	CSARGGRVVTGELFF
-	-	15	TRBV6-2/TRBV6-3	TRBJ2-1	TGTGCCAGCAATCTCCCGGGAGTGGTCTACAATGAGCAGTTCTTC	CASNLPGVVYNEQFF
-	-	14	TRBV6-2/TRBV6-3	TRBJ2-7	TGTGCCAGCAGTCGGGACGTACTGAACTACGAGCAGTACTTC	CASSRDVLNYEQYF
-	-	14	TRBV29-1	TRBJ1-5	TGCAGCGGTGACAGAGAAGCAGGCAATCAGCCCCAGCATTTT	CSGDREAGNQPQHF
-	-	14	TRBV20-1	TRBJ2-7	TGCAGCGTCAATAGCAGGCAGGGACAATACGAGCAGTACTTC	CSVNSRQGQYEQYF
TRBD2	-	15	TRBV20-1	TRBJ2-1	TGCAGTGCGCTCCAGTTAGCGGGGAAATACAATGAGCAGTTCTTC	CSALQLAGKYNEQFF
-	-	14	TRBV7-2	TRBJ2-1	TGTGCCAGCAGCCCCCGAGTTTGGATTCATGAGCAGTTCTTC	CASSPRVWIHEQFF
TRBD2	-	17	TRBV20-1	TRBJ2-7	TGCGGTGCTAGAGCGGGTAGCGGGAGGGCCAGGTCCTACGAGCAGTACTTC	CGARAGSGRARSYEQYF
TRBD1	-	13	TRBV30	TRBJ2-3	TGTGCCTGTAACAGGGGGGGCACAGATACGCAGTATTTT	CACNRGGTDTQYF
-	-	14	TRBV6-5	TRBJ2-5	TGTGCCAGCAGTTACTCGAGGGGGGTTGAGACCCAGTACTTC	CASSYSRGVETQYF
TRBD1	few	13	TRBV6-1	TRBJ1-5	TGTGCCAGCAGTGGGGACAGATATCAGCCCCAGCATTTT	CASSGDRYQPQHF
TRBD1	-	14	TRBV6-5	TRBJ1-1	TGTGCCAGCAGTTGGGGACAGTTCAACACTGAAGCTTTCTTT	CASSWGQFNTEAFF
-	-	11	TRBV19	TRBJ2-7	TGTGCCAGTAGGGATACGGGTGGGGGTGACTTC	CASRDTGGGDF
TRBD1	few	14	TRBV7-8	TRBJ2-7	TGTGCCAGCAGCCTAAAACGTATACCGGGACAGAGGAGCTTC	CASSLKRIPGQRSF
TRBD2	-	16	TRBV20-1	TRBJ2-7	TGCAGTGCTAGTGGTCAAGTAGCGGGCGCCTACTACGAGCAGTACTTC	CSASGQVAGAYYEQYF
-	-	13	TRBV20-1	TRBJ1-6	TGCAGTGTGACAGAGCGAATAGTCTCACCCCTCCACTTT	CSVTERIVSPLHF
TRBD2	few	14	TRBV6-1	TRBJ2-5	TGTGCCAGCAGGGGACTAGCGGGCCAAGAGACCCAGTACTTC	CASRGLAGQETQYF
-	-	14	TRBV2	TRBJ2-3	TGTGCCGGGGGGGCGGGGCCGGGTGCAGATACGCAGTATTTT	CAGGAGPGADTQYF
-	once	18	TRBV6-1	TRBJ2-2	TGTGCCAGCAGTGTTCGGGGCAGGGGTTTTAGCGACACCGGGGAGCTGTTTTTT	CASSVRGRGFSDTGELFF
-	few	14	TRBV7-2	TRBJ2-4	TGTGCCAGCCGGGACTCTCTAGCCAAAAACATTCAGTACTTC	CASRDSLAKNIQYF
TRBD1	-	15	TRBV20-1	TRBJ1-5	TGCAGTGCTAGAGAGCGGACAGGGCTAGGACAGCCCCAGCATTTT	CSARERTGLGQPQHF
TRBD2	-	14	TRBV6-1	TRBJ2-7	TGTGCCAGCACCCAGACTAGCGGGACCTACGAGCAGTACTTC	CASTQTSGTYEQYF
-	-	12	TRBV30	TRBJ2-3	TGTGCCTGGGGGGGAGGCACAGATACGCAGTATTTT	CAWGGGTDTQYF
TRBD2	few	16	TRBV6-1	TRBJ2-5	TGTGCCAGCAGTGAAGCTCCTAGCGGCCCCCAAGAGACCCAGTACTTC	CASSEAPSGPQETQYF
-	-	14	TRBV20-1	TRBJ2-5	TGCAGTGCTAGAAGGGGGAAATCAGCAGAGACCCAGTACTTC	CSARRGKSAETQYF
TRBD1	few	15	TRBV20-1	TRBJ1-2	TGCAGTGCACTTCTCCACTCTGGACAGGGGGAGTCCTACACCTTC	CSALLHSGQGESYTF
TRBD2	-	19	TRBV5-1	TRBJ2-3	TGCGCCAGCAGCTTGTTTGTTAGCGGGAGAGGTGGGGCCACAGATACGCAGTATTTT	CASSLFVSGRGGATDTQYF
TRBD1	-	14	TRBV20-1	TRBJ1-4	TGCAGTGCTCCCGCCGGGACAGTGGATGAAAAACTGTTTTTT	CSAPAGTVDEKLFF
-	-	15	TRBV4-2	TRBJ1-3	TGTGCCAGCAGCCAGCAGGACAGACAGAGAAACACCATATATTTT	CASSQQDRQRNTIYF
-	-	11	TRBV19	TRBJ2-7	TGTGCCAGTAGCAATCTGGACGAGCAGTACTTC	CASSNLDEQYF
-	-	16	TRBV20-1	TRBJ2-1	TGCAGTGCCGGCACCTCGTTGGGGCCCTCCTACAATGAGCAGTTCTTC	CSAGTSLGPSYNEQFF
-	-	14	TRBV18	TRBJ2-3	TGTGCCAGCTCAACCAAGACAGTTGGGGATACGCAGTATTTT	CASSTKTVGDTQYF
TRBD2	-	15	TRBV20-1	TRBJ2-5	TGCAGTGCTGGGGATCGGCTAGCGGACCAAGAGACCCAGTACTTC	CSAGDRLADQETQYF
-	-	14	TRBV21-1	TRBJ2-3	TGTGCCAGCACCCACCAGGGGGGCACAGATACGCAGTATTTT	CASTHQGGTDTQYF